Listed here are 5 T cell receptor beta chains from one sample, sequenced in a study of cytomegalovirus exposure and HLA in healthy donors. The PCR ran on 60 Vbeta and 13 Jbeta primers. Clones were sequenced by immunoSEQ multiplex PCR, and TCRdb holds only the in-frame ones, with some missing. The table has 160,000 or so clones, about four fifths seen once. Sequencing was performed on PBMCs. These receptors were taken from a woman between 45 and 65 years old in good health and CMV-seronegative.

This clone came up once. The rearrangement joins TRBV6-6 to TRBJ1-2, with TRBD1 matching 9 bases. The CDR3 contains 12 residues. Germline lookup yields CDR1 MNHNY and CDR2 SVGAGI (reference sequence). V lost 6 bases to trimming and J lost 6 bases; unmatched junction nucleotides: 2. The CDR3 loop is CASRTGGDGYTF. CDR3 in DNA: TGTGCCAGCAGAACAGGGGGCGATGGCTACACCTTC.

This clone was seen only a few times. The J gene is TRBJ2-7, the V gene TRBV6-5, with a weak D call TRBD1 (5 bases). This CDR3 is built from 14 residues. Germline CDR1 and CDR2: MNHEY and SVGAGI. Trimming left V 2 bases short and J 5 bases short, with 13 bases between. This CDR3 is CASSYPSGSNEQYF. CDR3 nucleotide sequence: TGTGCCAGCAGTTACCCCTCAGGGTCAAACGAGCAGTACTTC.

The J gene is TRBJ2-1, the V gene TRBV6-6; a possible D gene is TRBD1 (5 bases). Trimming cost V 7 bases and J 6 bases, with 10 bases left between them. This CDR3 region has 12 residues. CDR1 is MNHNY, CDR2 SVGAGI, per germline (reference sequence). CDR3 in amino acids: CASKGAPNEQFF. In DNA, the CDR3 is TGTGCCAGCAAAGGGGCCCCCAATGAGCAGTTCTTC.

This clone was seen once. This chain joins TRBV4-3 and TRBJ1-2; the match to TRBD1 covers 8 bases. The CDR3 sequence is 14 residues long. The germline V gene encodes CDR1 LGHNA and CDR2 YSLEER. Germline trimming cut 2 bases from V and 6 bases from J; bases unmatched to any gene: 5. The CDR3 loop reads CASSQSTGGNGYTF. The CDR3 DNA follows: TGCGCCAGCAGCCAATCAACAGGGGGGAATGGCTACACCTTC.

This clone was detected only a few times. The V call is TRBV10-3, the J call TRBJ2-3, with 9 nucleotides matching TRBD2. Germline V gene sequence: CDR1 ENHRY, CDR2 SYGVKD. After removal of 7 bases from V and 0 bases from J, the junction contained 14 bases not matched to a gene. CDR3 length equals 18 residues. CDR3 DNA sequence: TGTGCCATCACGACTAGCGGAAACGAACCTTCTAGCACAGATACGCAGTATTTT. Translating it yields CAITTSGNEPSSTDTQYF.